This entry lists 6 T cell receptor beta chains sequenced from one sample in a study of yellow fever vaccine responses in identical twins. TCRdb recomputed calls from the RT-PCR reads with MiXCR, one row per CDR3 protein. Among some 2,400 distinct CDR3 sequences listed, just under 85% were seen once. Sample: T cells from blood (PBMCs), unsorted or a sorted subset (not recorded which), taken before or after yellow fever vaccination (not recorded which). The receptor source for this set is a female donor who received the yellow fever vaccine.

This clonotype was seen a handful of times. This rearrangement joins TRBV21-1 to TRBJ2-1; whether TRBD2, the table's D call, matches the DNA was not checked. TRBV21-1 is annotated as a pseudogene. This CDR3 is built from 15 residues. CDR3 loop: CASRIPAGVENEQFF. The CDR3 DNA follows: TGTGCCAGCAGGATTCCAGCGGGAGTTGAGAATGAGCAGTTCTTC.

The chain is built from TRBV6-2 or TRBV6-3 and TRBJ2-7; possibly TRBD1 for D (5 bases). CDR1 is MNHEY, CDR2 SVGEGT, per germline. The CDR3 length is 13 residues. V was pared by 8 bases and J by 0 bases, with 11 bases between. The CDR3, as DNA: TGTGCCAGCCAGGACGGACACTCCTACGAGCAGTACGTC. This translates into CASQDGHSYEQYV.

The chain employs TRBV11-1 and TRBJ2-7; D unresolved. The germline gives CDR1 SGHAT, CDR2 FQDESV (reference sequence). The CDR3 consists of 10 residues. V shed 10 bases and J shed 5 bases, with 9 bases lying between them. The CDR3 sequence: CATDADEQYF. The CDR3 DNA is TGTGCCACCGATGCCGACGAGCAGTACTTC.

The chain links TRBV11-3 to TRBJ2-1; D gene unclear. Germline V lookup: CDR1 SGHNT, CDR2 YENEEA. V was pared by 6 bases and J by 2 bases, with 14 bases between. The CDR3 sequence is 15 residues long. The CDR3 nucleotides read TGTGCCAGCAGGTCGGGCCCTGGCCCCTACAATGAGCAGTTCTTC. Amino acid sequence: CASRSGPGPYNEQFF.

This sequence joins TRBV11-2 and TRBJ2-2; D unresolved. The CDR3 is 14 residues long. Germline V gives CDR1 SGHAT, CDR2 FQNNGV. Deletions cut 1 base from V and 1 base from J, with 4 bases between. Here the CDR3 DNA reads TGTGCCAGCAGCTTAGGACTGAACACCGGGGAGCTGTTTTTT. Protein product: CASSLGLNTGELFF.

In nucleotides, the CDR3 is TGTGCCAGTAATAGCGGGGGGGCCGTCGGGGAGCTGTTTTTT. This gives the protein CASNSGGAVGELFF. This chain connects TRBV27 to TRBJ2-2; 11 nucleotides agree with TRBD2. V gave up 9 bases and J gave up 7 bases; unmatched junction bases: 7. The germline V gene encodes CDR1 MNHEY and CDR2 SMNVEV (reference sequence). CDR3 size: 14 residues.